Each of the 24 T cell receptor beta chains below was sequenced from the same sample in a study of blood T cell repertoires in COVID-19. TCRdb's copy holds only in-frame clones and misses some; the assay was immunoSEQ multiplex PCR. The sample carries some 530,000 clones, over 75% recorded once. Material: peripheral blood. The receptors were gathered from a human donor in a cohort sampled during active COVID-19.

There are a few counts of this clone. The chain couples TRBV2 to TRBJ1-1, with a weak D call TRBD1 (6 bases). CDR1 is SNHLY, CDR2 FYNNEI, per germline. This CDR3 is built from 14 residues. V was clipped by 3 bases and J by 2 bases, with 10 bases between them. The CDR3 region has the DNA TGTGCCAGCAGTGAGGACAGATACAACACTGAAGCTTTCTTT. It codes for CASSEDRYNTEAFF. The whole variable domain, filled in from reference TRBV2 and TRBJ1-1, reads EPEVTQTPSHQVTQMGQEVILRCVPISNHLYFYWYRQILGQKVEFLVSFYNNEISEKSEIFDDQFSVERPDGSNFTLKIRSTKLEDSAMYFCASSEDRYNTEAFFGQGTRLTVV.

This chain connects TRBV27 to TRBJ2-7, with a tentative D call TRBD1 (5 bases). From germline, CDR1 is MNHEY and CDR2 SMNVEV (reference sequence). CDR3 size: 15 residues. Trimming pared 2 bases from V and 1 base from J, leaving 12 bases between. The CDR3 region is CASSLEQGTSYEQYF. The CDR3 nucleotides read TGTGCCAGCAGTTTAGAGCAGGGTACGTCCTACGAGCAGTACTTC.

The V gene is TRBV7-3, the J gene TRBJ1-2; D is unresolved. The germline V gene has CDR1 SGHTA and CDR2 FQGTGA. The CDR3 loop spans 16 amino acids. The germline V and J ends were trimmed by 2 bases and 0 bases, with 13 bases remaining between them. The CDR3 spells CASSLALGTPNYGYTF. In nucleotides, the CDR3 is TGTGCCAGCAGCTTAGCTTTGGGCACACCTAACTATGGCTACACCTTC. Based on the CDR3 plus reference TRBV7-3 and TRBJ1-2, the full variable domain is GAGVSQTPSNKVTEKGKYVELRCDPISGHTALYWYRQSLGQGPEFLIYFQGTGAADDSGLPNDRFFAVRPEGSVSTLKIQRTERGDSAVYLCASSLALGTPNYGYTFGSGTRLTVV.

The gene calls are TRBV24-1 and TRBJ2-1, with a possible D match to TRBD2 (6 bases). In germline, CDR1 is KGHDR, CDR2 SFDVKD. The CDR3 contains 15 residues. V lost 2 bases, J lost 2 bases, and 9 bases lay in between. CDR3 DNA sequence: TGTGCCACCAGTGATTCGGGACTTGCCTACAATGAGCAGTTCTTC. Translated, it gives CATSDSGLAYNEQFF.

V gene TRBV6-2 or TRBV6-3 combines with J gene TRBJ2-7; 7 nucleotides align to TRBD2. The germline V gene has CDR1 MNHEY and CDR2 SVGEGT. The CDR3 has 15 residues. The J segment lost 2 bases and the V segment lost 6 bases, leaving 10 bases of the junction unmatched. CDR3 sequence: CASSTGEAGAYEQYF. Here the CDR3 DNA reads TGTGCCAGCAGCACCGGAGAGGCGGGGGCCTACGAGCAGTACTTC.

V gene TRBV5-1 combines with J gene TRBJ2-3; D gene unclear. The CDR3 is 14 residues long. V was pared by 1 base and J by 0 bases, with 6 bases between. Per germline, CDR1 SGHRS and CDR2 YFSETQ. The CDR3 region has the DNA TGCGCCAGCAGCTTGACAGTGAGCACAGATACGCAGTATTTT. Encoded protein: CASSLTVSTDTQYF.

The chain couples TRBV19 to TRBJ1-5; no clear D gene. In germline, CDR1 is LNHDA, CDR2 SQIVND (reference sequence). V lost 2 bases, J lost 12 bases, and 11 bases lay in between. This CDR3 is 12 amino acids long. CDR3 amino acids: CASSITTQNQHF. Written as DNA, the CDR3 is TGTGCCAGTAGTATAACGACACAAAACCAGCATTTT. Filled out from reference TRBV19 and TRBJ1-5, the complete variable domain reads DGGITQSPKYLFRKEGQNVTLSCEQNLNHDAMYWYRQDPGQGLRLIYYSQIVNDFQKGDIAEGYSVSREKKESFPLTVTSAQKNPTAFYLCASSITTQNQHFGDGTRLSIL.

The chain employs TRBV18 and TRBJ2-7; D is possibly TRBD2 (6 bases). Germline-derived CDR1 and CDR2 are KGHSH and LQKENI. This CDR3 has 15 amino acids. V was pared by 4 bases and J by 3 bases, with 16 bases between. This CDR3 is CASSLPGLQFYEQYF. For the CDR3, the DNA is TGTGCCAGCTCACTGCCGGGACTCCAATTCTACGAGCAGTACTTC.

As to this clone: The junction and the germline gene differ at one end; a read error may be behind it. The V call is TRBV7-2, the J call TRBJ1-4; D is undetermined. Germline values: CDR1 SGHTA, CDR2 FQGNSA. The CDR3 runs 14 residues. CDR3 protein: CASSFGPTNEKLFF. In DNA, the CDR3 is TGTGCCAGCAGCTTTGGGCCAACAAATGAAAAACTGTTTTTT. Drawing the rest from reference TRBV7-2 and TRBJ1-4, the complete variable domain is GAGVSQSPSNKVTEKGKDVELRCDPISGHTALYWYRQSLGQGLEFLIYFQGNSAPDKSGLPSDRFSAERTGGSVSTLTIQRTQQEDSAVYLCASSFGPTNEKLFFGSGTQLSVL.

This clone was recorded once. This chain joins TRBV28 and TRBJ2-1; TRBD2 matches at 8 bases. The CDR3 is 14 residues long. V shed 8 bases, J shed 7 bases, and the junction held 10 bases outside the gene matches. Germline V gene lookup returns CDR1 MDHEN and CDR2 SYDVKM. Written as DNA, the CDR3 is TGTGCCAGCTCACTAGCGGTATTCGGGAATGAGCAGTTCTTC. It specifies CASSLAVFGNEQFF.

The chain joins TRBV2 to TRBJ1-6; 10 bases map to TRBD1. The J segment lost 9 bases and the V segment lost 6 bases, leaving 8 bases of the junction unmatched. The CDR3 sequence is 15 residues long. From germline, CDR1 is SNHLY and CDR2 FYNNEI. The chain's CDR3 is CASRPRTGGISPLHF. The CDR3 DNA is TGTGCCAGCAGACCTCGGACAGGGGGAATTTCACCCCTCCACTTT.

This clone was seen only a few times. The rearrangement joins TRBV5-1 to TRBJ2-2; weak D call: TRBD1 (6 bases). Germline assignment: CDR1 SGHRS and CDR2 YFSETQ. This CDR3 comprises 15 residues. Trimming shortened V by 4 bases and J by 7 bases, and 17 bases separated the two germline ends. The CDR3 sequence: CASSLDRSSVGELFF. CDR3 DNA sequence: TGCGCCAGCAGCCTGGACAGATCTTCTGTCGGGGAGCTGTTTTTT.

The chain links TRBV6-6 to TRBJ1-2; 10 bases agree with TRBD1. Per the germline V gene, CDR1 is MNHNY and CDR2 is SVGAGI (reference sequence). After removal of 0 bases from V and 13 bases from J, the junction contained 14 bases not matched to a gene. The CDR3 has 16 residues. In DNA, the CDR3 is TGTGCCAGCAGTTACTCTTCCAGTCGGGGACAGGGGATGGGCACCTTC. Its protein is CASSYSSSRGQGMGTF.

The chain recombines TRBV7-2 with TRBJ1-2; D is ambiguous. The V gene lost 1 base and the J gene lost 7 bases, with 16 bases spanning the gap. This CDR3 spans 15 amino acids. Germline lookup yields CDR1 SGHTA and CDR2 FQGNSA. Here the CDR3 reads CASSLDSQVLGGYTF. The CDR3 bases are TGTGCCAGCAGCTTAGACTCCCAGGTCTTGGGTGGCTACACCTTC.

This clone was found once. The chain links TRBV30 to TRBJ2-1; the D gene is possibly TRBD2 (6 bases). CDR1 and CDR2 from the germline V gene are GTSNPN and SVGIG (reference sequence). The CDR3 has 15 residues. CDR3 protein: CARSSSGRSYNEQFF. The DNA for the CDR3 is TGTGCGCGGAGTTCTTCGGGGAGGTCCTACAATGAGCAGTTCTTC.

The J gene is TRBJ1-1, the V gene TRBV7-3, with D possibly being TRBD1 (5 bases). The germline V gene has CDR1 SGHTA and CDR2 FQGTGA. The CDR3 is 13 residues long. Between the trimmed V and J ends, which lost 5 bases and 1 base, there was a span of 8 bases. CDR3 in amino acids: CASSQQENTEAFF. Here the CDR3 DNA reads TGTGCCAGCAGCCAACAGGAGAACACTGAAGCTTTCTTT.

CDR3 sequence (DNA): TGTGCCAGCAGCCCCTTGCAGGGGACGAGCACAGATACGCAGTATTTT. Protein: CASSPLQGTSTDTQYF. The chain couples TRBV14 to TRBJ2-3; D possibly corresponds to TRBD1 (6 bases). Per the germline V gene, CDR1 is SGHDN and CDR2 is FVKESK. CDR3 length equals 16 residues. Trimming removed 4 bases at V and 0 bases at J, with 14 bases between. Looking up the rest from reference TRBV14 and TRBJ2-3 gives the full variable domain: EAGVTQFPSHSVIEKGQTVTLRCDPISGHDNLYWYRRVMGKEIKFLLHFVKESKQDESGMPNNRFLAERTGGTYSTLKVQPAELEDSGVYFCASSPLQGTSTDTQYFGPGTRLTVL.

The CDR3 protein is CASSEGQSSYEQYF. The CDR3 nucleotides are TGTGCCAGCAGCGAGGGACAGAGCTCCTACGAGCAGTACTTC. The chain employs TRBV11-3 and TRBJ2-7; 7 bases agree with TRBD1. Germline CDR1 reads SGHNT; CDR2 reads YENEEA. V shed 5 bases and J 0 bases; nucleotides not matched to a gene: 4. This CDR3 has 14 residues.

The sample holds one count of this clone. The chain carries TRBV30 and TRBJ2-2; TRBD2 matches 12 bases. This CDR3 is built from 16 residues. Per germline, CDR1 GTSNPN and CDR2 SVGIG (reference sequence). V gave up 3 bases and J gave up 3 bases; unmatched junction bases: 5. The CDR3 DNA reads TGTGCCTGGAGGGCTAGCGGGAGGGTCGACACCGGGGAGCTGTTTTTT. Its translation is CAWRASGRVDTGELFF.

The CDR3 protein is CSVERRMNTEAFF. CDR3 coding DNA: TGCAGCGTTGAACGGCGGATGAACACTGAAGCTTTCTTT. The chain employs TRBV29-1 and TRBJ1-1; D ambiguous. The V gene's germline CDR1 is SQVTM and CDR2 ANQGSEA. The V and J ends lost 2 bases and 0 bases respectively, with 7 bases between them. The CDR3 sequence is 13 residues long.

The rearrangement joins TRBV7-2 to TRBJ1-1; D is unclear. Germline lookup yields CDR1 SGHTA and CDR2 FQGNSA. V gave up 4 bases and J gave up 3 bases, with 15 bases separating them. The CDR3 contains 15 residues. The CDR3 sequence is CASSSRVGWDTEAFF. CDR3 nucleotide sequence: TGTGCCAGCAGCTCCCGGGTCGGTTGGGACACTGAAGCTTTCTTT.

To note about this clone: This sample also contains other DNA sequences that code for the same CDR3. The chain has TRBV18 and TRBJ1-2; TRBD1 aligns across 8 bases. The trim removed 3 bases at V and 6 bases at J, leaving 0 bases unmatched. CDR1 is KGHSH, CDR2 LQKENI, per germline. The CDR3 is 12 residues long. CDR3: CASSPTGDGYTF. CDR3 coding DNA: TGTGCCAGCTCACCGACAGGGGATGGCTACACCTTC.

Only a few counts were recorded for this clone. The chain is built from TRBV3-1 (or the pseudogene TRBV3-2) and TRBJ2-2; 8 bases align to TRBD1. The length of the CDR3 is 15 residues. V gave up 4 bases and J gave up 1 base; unmatched junction bases: 2. Germline V CDR1 and CDR2: LGHDT, YNNKEL (reference sequence). For the CDR3, the DNA is TGTGCCAGCAGCCCCGGGACAGGGAACACCGGGGAGCTGTTTTTT. Its translation: CASSPGTGNTGELFF.

Only a few counts were recorded for this clone. This sequence joins TRBV13 and TRBJ1-1; no reliable D call. The CDR3 runs to 14 residues. Germline V CDR1 and CDR2: PRHDT, FYEKMQ (reference sequence). V gave up 6 bases and J gave up 3 bases, with 14 bases separating them. The CDR3 DNA is TGTGCCAGCAGTTACCAAGGCGGGGACACTGAAGCTTTCTTT. Protein sequence: CASSYQGGDTEAFF.